This T cell receptor beta chain was retrieved from a study of T cells in narcolepsy. The CDR3 is 16 residues long. Germline CDR1 and CDR2: SGHTS and YDEGEE. Unmatched junction bases numbered 4, after V lost 2 bases and J lost 1 base. Points on this clone: The antigen is undetermined.

Sequencing used immunoSEQ multiplex PCR; TCRdb keeps in-frame clones, though not all of them. The repertoire holds 2,500 to 3,000 clones, with 26% as singletons. The chain is built from TRBV5-8 and TRBJ2-5; 11 bases are shared with TRBD2. The sample consisted of cultured CD4+ T cells from cerebrospinal fluid. The source of this sequence is a human donor with narcolepsy. The CDR3 DNA reads as TGTGCCAGCAGCTTTTTTCTAGCGGGGGGCCAAGAGACCCAGTACTTC. Its protein is CASSFFLAGGQETQYF.